This TCR beta chain was identified in a study of T cell clones after liver transplantation. In the study overall: At least one year of complete immunosuppression withdrawal without enzymes over twice normal defined tolerance. Study-wide points: In a couple of subjects, few donor cells limited the measurable donor-reactive repertoire.

V trimming: 6 bases; J trimming: 0 bases; junction bases outside the gene matches: 8. This CDR3 spans 17 amino acids. The germline CDR1 and CDR2 sequences are LNHDA and SQIVND (reference sequence). Libraries were prepared by immunoSEQ multiplex PCR; TCRdb keeps only in-frame clonotypes and omits some of them. The table has around 80,000 clones, about 82% seen once. Comments on this clone: Its specificity is not known.

The V gene is TRBV19, the J gene TRBJ1-4; 9 bases map to TRBD1. The specimen comprised CD4+ T cells from blood, sampled 45 to 46 months after liver transplant. This receptor was identified in a human patient who received a liver transplant. These T cells may partly come from the graft donor. The CDR3, as DNA: TGTGCCAGTAGCCCTGGACAGGGGCTAACAACTAATGAAAAACTGTTTTTT. The encoded protein is CASSPGQGLTTNEKLFF.